This T cell receptor beta chain was captured by sequencing in a study of beta chain features in type 1 diabetes (dated by TCRdb to 2016 to 2018). For the study in its entirety: Mean age, gender distribution, total cell number and subset yield were not different between patients and healthy donors. A total of around 110,000,000 sorted cells were examined across all samples, and a strong correlation was observed between cell number per subset and RNA yield. In the study, recently diagnosed type 1 diabetes patients and matched healthy donors were compared on the TCRB repertoires of their sorted circulating CD4+ T cell subsets. Naive and central memory subsets were obtained from all 30 or so donors, but regulatory and stem cell-like memory subsets were isolated from only 8 patients and about 8 healthy donors. The study at large found these results: Because cDNA was sequenced instead of genomic DNA, activated cells with high expression could be over-represented, although the groups did not differ in activation or CD3 levels. At VDJ recombination sites, type 1 diabetes patients had fewer insertions and more deleted nucleotides, which implies abnormalities in thymic rearrangement. In all four CD4+ subsets, TCRB CDR3 length was moderately but significantly shorter in type 1 diabetes patients. Naive, central memory and regulatory TCRB repertoires appeared to be more alike among patients than among healthy donors. Only small numbers of individuals were included in the HLA sub-analyses, which left unresolved whether HLA type had any influence on TCRB rearrangement. PCR might favor shorter templates, but patient and control samples were amplified and corrected together, so any skew would affect both groups equally.

Each donor gave one peripheral blood draw, approximately 100 mL on average, collected into heparinised tubes. A BD FACSAria II was used to sort naive, central memory, regulatory and stem cell-like memory CD4+ T cells with a panel that included CD45RO, CCR7, CD25, CD127, CD95 and CD27. Purity was above 95% for every sorted population. PBMCs were separated immediately by Lymphoprep density gradient centrifugation and were stained directly, without being cultured. Samples were stained and sorted in pairs, with one healthy donor and one patient per experiment, so that batch effects were minimized. All of the isolated RNA was reverse transcribed with the High Capacity cDNA Reverse Transcription Kit, so expressed TCRB transcripts were sequenced. Deep immunoSEQ sequencing was performed on naive, central memory and regulatory T cell samples, with an average of about 3.6 million total reads per sample. Sorted cells were lysed in RLT buffer and RNA was extracted with DNase-treated RNeasy Micro or Mini kits, depending on cell number. Each cell subset was processed separately to prevent cross-contamination, with patient and healthy donor samples processed together. The immunoSEQ multiplex PCR was used to amplify TCRB sequences from cDNA, yielding 87-bp fragments that span the CDR3 region. Sequencing of the amplicons was performed on the Illumina HiSeq platform. Under the source paper's analysis protocol: Synthetic template baselines were used to correct PCR bias computationally, reads within Hamming distance 2 were collapsed, and singletons that could not be merged were discarded. Reads were aligned to IMGT to assign V, D and J genes, CDR3 length, and insertions or deletions at six rearrangement sites. Within each subset, clonotype counts were normalized to the number of sorted cells before true diversity and Gini coefficients were calculated with the tcR R package. The overlap coefficient, calculated on TCRB nucleotide sequences, was used to measure repertoire sharing. Out-of-frame TCRB sequences from naive cells were analyzed to stand in for the pre-selection repertoire. The source is immuneACCESS, and TCRdb retained only in-frame sequences with V and J called. Part of the clones is not carried over; for the studies checked, unresolved V genes explain less than half of this, and the remainder is unexplained. That table furnishes V, J and clone size, whereas the DNA furnished D and trimming. This sample holds approximately 240,000 clones; roughly 16% were observed only once. The ten most abundant clones make up about 0.092% of the sample.

Of note for this clone: Its antigen specificity is not known. There are no base qualities to consult, and no much larger clone falls within one base. This CDR3 is also generated by other DNA sequences in the sample.

Relative to germline, V is 5 bases shorter and J is 4 bases shorter, with 22 bases between their ends. The CDR3 starts with the cysteine, ends with the phenylalanine, and has 16 residues. Only the CDR3 portion is preserved as DNA: 48 bases, with reading frame beginning at the first base. In the germline V gene, CDR1 corresponds to SQVTM and CDR2 to ANQGSEA. The receptor was derived from a man in his thirties or forties with type 1 diabetes. Sequenced: naive CD4+ T cells from blood. This specimen's cell subset or site label, per the study, means: true naive CD4+ T cells. The chain is assembled from TRBV29-1 and TRBJ2-3; possibly the D gene is TRBD2, per 6 matching bases. The sequence in DNA is TGCAGCGTTCCTGGGCGGTTATCGGGAGCCGCAGATACGCAGTATTTT. Translation gives CSVPGRLSGAADTQYF.